The 4 T cell receptor beta chains in this list originate from one sample, sequenced in a study of blood T cell repertoires in COVID-19. Only in-frame clones appear in the TCRdb table, and some are missing; sequencing was by immunoSEQ multiplex PCR. This table has some 350,000 clones, under 95% appearing once. The sample taken for sequencing was peripheral blood. These receptors originate from a woman aged 18-29 years who had recovered from COVID-19.

This chain connects TRBV13 to TRBJ2-1; 13 nucleotides agree with TRBD2. Trimming at V came to 4 bases and at J to 4 bases, leaving 4 bases not matched to a gene. Germline V CDR1 and CDR2: PRHDT, FYEKMQ (reference sequence). The CDR3 sequence is 16 residues long. CDR3 sequence reads: CASSSELAGGYNEQFF. CDR3 bases: TGTGCCAGCAGCTCCGAACTAGCGGGAGGGTACAATGAGCAGTTCTTC. Drawing the rest from reference TRBV13 and TRBJ2-1, the complete variable domain is AAGVIQSPRHLIKEKRETATLKCYPIPRHDTVYWYQQGPGQDPQFLISFYEKMQSDKGSIPDRFSAQQFSDYHSELNMSSLELGDSALYFCASSSELAGGYNEQFFGPGTRLTVL.

This chain joins TRBV7-2 and TRBJ2-1; 10 nucleotides line up with TRBD2. This CDR3 spans 16 amino acids. With V trimmed by 5 bases and J by 4 bases, 8 bases remained unmatched. Germline V gene lookup returns CDR1 SGHTA and CDR2 FQGNSA. DNA for the CDR3: TGTGCCAGCAGCACTTCAGCGGGGGGGGCATACAATGAGCAGTTCTTC. As protein: CASSTSAGGAYNEQFF.

The chain couples TRBV30 to TRBJ1-3, with D perhaps matching TRBD1 (5 bases). Germline CDR1 GTSNPN, CDR2 SVGIG (reference sequence). V lost 7 bases and J 1 base, leaving 17 bases between the germline ends. The CDR3 has 15 amino acids. This CDR3 reads CASTRELGSGNTIYF. The CDR3 DNA is TGTGCCTCGACCAGGGAATTAGGATCTGGAAACACCATATATTTT.

This clone was observed once. The DNA of the CDR3 is TGTGCCAGCAGTTACGGGCAGTATAGCGGGGGGGAGCAGTTCTTC. It is translated as CASSYGQYSGGEQFF. This rearrangement joins TRBV6-5 to TRBJ2-1, with 10 bases that match TRBD2. Germline lookup yields CDR1 MNHEY and CDR2 SVGAGI. V gave up 2 bases and J gave up 10 bases; unmatched junction bases: 8. The CDR3 sequence is 15 residues long.